These T cell receptor beta chains were read from a single sample in a study of T cell responses to AZD1222 COVID-19 vaccine. Assay: immunoSEQ multiplex PCR; the TCRdb copy retains only in-frame clones and omits some. The repertoire holds about 120,000 clones, with just over 90% as singletons. The sample here was peripheral blood, taken on day 0 of AZD1222 vaccination. All receptors derive from an adult in good health. CDR3s include the opening cysteine and the closing phenylalanine or tryptophan. Each record gives: J gene, D gene, V gene, clone size, CDR3 DNA, CDR3 protein. The D gene is left open where the match is weak. For some rows the clone size is stated as once, few or many, or as a class when expanded; others skip it.

TRBJ2-2	NA	TRBV5-6	NA	TGTGCCAGCAGCTTGGCCGCGCTTCCCACCGGGGAGCTGTTTTTT	CASSLAALPTGELFF
TRBJ1-3	NA	TRBV15	NA	TGTGCCACCAGCAGAGTTCCCTCAAACACCATATATTTT	CATSRVPSNTIYF
TRBJ2-7	NA	TRBV7-8	NA	TGTGCCAGCAGCCCCAGACAGGTCTCCTACGAGCAGTACTTC	CASSPRQVSYEQYF
TRBJ1-3	NA	TRBV6-5	NA	TGTGCCAGCAGGGGCGGGGACTCTGGAAACACCATATATTTT	CASRGGDSGNTIYF
TRBJ2-3	TRBD2	TRBV6-5	NA	TGTGCCAGCAGTTACCAAGCGGGGTTCACAGATACGCAGTATTTT	CASSYQAGFTDTQYF
TRBJ2-7	TRBD2	TRBV3-1/TRBV3-2	NA	TGTGCCAGCAGCCAAGATCCTGTAGGTTTAGCGGGGGTCGAGCAGTACTTC	CASSQDPVGLAGVEQYF
TRBJ1-5	TRBD1	TRBV30	NA	TGTGCCTGGAGTGGCCGGGACAGTCTTAGCAATCAGCCCCAGCATTTT	CAWSGRDSLSNQPQHF
TRBJ1-5	NA	TRBV10-3	NA	TGTGCCATCGCCAGAGGCGGGGATGGTCAGCCCCAGCATTTT	CAIARGGDGQPQHF
TRBJ2-7	TRBD1	TRBV3-1/TRBV3-2	NA	TGTGCCAGCAGTCCGGACAGGGCGCACTACGAGCAGTACTTC	CASSPDRAHYEQYF
TRBJ2-7	NA	TRBV6-1	NA	TGTGCCAGCAGTGAAGCGCCGCGGGCCGAGCAGTACTTC	CASSEAPRAEQYF
TRBJ2-2	NA	TRBV18	NA	TGTGCCAGCTCACCGGCCGGGGAGCTGTTTTTT	CASSPAGELFF
TRBJ2-1	TRBD2	TRBV7-2	NA	TGTGCCAGCAGCCGTCTCCGACTAGCGGGGGGTAGGCCGGATGAGCAGTTCTTC	CASSRLRLAGGRPDEQFF
TRBJ1-6	TRBD1	TRBV6-6	NA	TGTGCCAGCAGGTATACGACAGGGGCAGGTTCACCCCTCCACTTT	CASRYTTGAGSPLHF
TRBJ1-2	NA	TRBV28	NA	TGTGCCAGCAGAACCCAGACAGTTTCCTATGGCTACACCTTC	CASRTQTVSYGYTF
TRBJ2-6	TRBD1	TRBV4-3	NA	TGCGCCAGCAGCCCAGACTTTACAGGGGTCGGGGCCAACGTCCTGACTTTC	CASSPDFTGVGANVLTF
TRBJ1-3	TRBD1	TRBV7-2	NA	TGTGCCAGCAGTTTCAGGGGGATCTCTGGAAACACCATATATTTT	CASSFRGISGNTIYF
TRBJ2-5	NA	TRBV27	once	TGTGCCAGCAGTTTTGGCAGGGTAGCAGAGACCCAGTACTTC	CASSFGRVAETQYF
TRBJ1-2	NA	TRBV18	NA	TGTGCCAGCTCACCAAACATGGGCGACTATGGCTACACCTTC	CASSPNMGDYGYTF
TRBJ1-1	NA	TRBV3-1/TRBV3-2	NA	TGTGCCAGCAGCCCGCGCGATGAGTACACTGAAGCTTTCTTT	CASSPRDEYTEAFF
TRBJ1-3	NA	TRBV19	NA	TGTGCCAGTAGCTTCGCTGGAAACACCATATATTTT	CASSFAGNTIYF